This TCR beta chain was sequenced during a study of T-cell reconstitution after alpha-beta-depleted transplantation in children. General study results and limits: A year had passed since transplant, and T-cell counts and diversity by then came mostly from newly produced T cells. The study reportedly traced alpha-beta T cells about two months after transplant to several hundred expanded graft clones.

Unique molecular identifiers were built into the TCRbeta library. TCRdb redid the calling of the PCR reads with MiXCR, one entry per CDR3 protein. Counted here are over 150,000 distinct CDR3 sequences, around 7% occurring once; the ten biggest clones make up 4.5% to 6.5%. From germline, CDR1 is DFQATT and CDR2 SNEGSKA (reference sequence). The CDR3 sequence is 14 residues long. V gave up 5 bases and J gave up 3 bases; unmatched junction bases: 4. For this clonotype: Antigen unknown.

The chain uses TRBV20-1 and TRBJ2-5; 12 bases match TRBD2. This clonotype was sampled from a boy younger than 10 with acute lymphoblastic leukemia, due to receive a stem cell transplant. This specimen was PBMCs, taken before TCRalphabeta/CD19-depleted stem cell transplant. CDR3 loop: CSAPRLAGEETQYF. CDR3 in DNA: TGCAGTGCTCCGCGACTAGCGGGGGAAGAGACCCAGTACTTC.